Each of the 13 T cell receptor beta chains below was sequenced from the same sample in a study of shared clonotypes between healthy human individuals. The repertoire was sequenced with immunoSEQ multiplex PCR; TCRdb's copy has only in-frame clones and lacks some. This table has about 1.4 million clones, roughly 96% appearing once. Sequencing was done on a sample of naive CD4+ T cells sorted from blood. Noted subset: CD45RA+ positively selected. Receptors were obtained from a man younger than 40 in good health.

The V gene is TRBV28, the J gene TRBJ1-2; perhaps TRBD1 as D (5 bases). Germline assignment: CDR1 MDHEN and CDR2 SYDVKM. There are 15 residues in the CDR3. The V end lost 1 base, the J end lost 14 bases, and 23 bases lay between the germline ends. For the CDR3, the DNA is TGTGCCAGCAGTTTATTGGTCGATTCCCCAGGGTCGGGGACCTTC. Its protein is CASSLLVDSPGSGTF.

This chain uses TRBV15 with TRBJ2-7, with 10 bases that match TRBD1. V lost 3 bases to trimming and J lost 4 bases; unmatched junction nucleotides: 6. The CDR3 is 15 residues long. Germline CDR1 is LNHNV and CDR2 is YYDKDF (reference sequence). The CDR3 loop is CATSSRQGAFYEQYF. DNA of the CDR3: TGTGCCACCAGCAGCCGACAGGGGGCATTTTACGAGCAGTACTTC.

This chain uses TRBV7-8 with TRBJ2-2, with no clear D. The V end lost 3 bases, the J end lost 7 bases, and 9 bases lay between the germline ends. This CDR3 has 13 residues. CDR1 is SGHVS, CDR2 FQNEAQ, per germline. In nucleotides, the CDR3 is TGTGCCAGCAGCTTCCCACCCGTCGGGGAGCTGTTTTTT. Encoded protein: CASSFPPVGELFF.

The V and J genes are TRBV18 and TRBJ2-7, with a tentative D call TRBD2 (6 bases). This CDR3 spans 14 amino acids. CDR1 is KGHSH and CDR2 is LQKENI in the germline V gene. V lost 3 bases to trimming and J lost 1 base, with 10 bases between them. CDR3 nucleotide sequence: TGTGCCAGCTCACCCGGGACTGAATCCTACGAGCAGTACTTC. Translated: CASSPGTESYEQYF.

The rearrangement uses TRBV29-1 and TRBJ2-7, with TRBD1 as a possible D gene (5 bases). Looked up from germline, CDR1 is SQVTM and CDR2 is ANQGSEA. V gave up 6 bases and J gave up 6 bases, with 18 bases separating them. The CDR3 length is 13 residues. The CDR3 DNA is TGCAGCGTCGGTCTTCTGGGGCCCTCCGAGCAGTACTTC. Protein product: CSVGLLGPSEQYF.

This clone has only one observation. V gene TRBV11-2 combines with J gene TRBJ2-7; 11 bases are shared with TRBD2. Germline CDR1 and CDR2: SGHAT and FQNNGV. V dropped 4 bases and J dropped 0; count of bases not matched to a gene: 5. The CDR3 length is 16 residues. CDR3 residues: CASSWSTSGSSYEQYF. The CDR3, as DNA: TGTGCCAGCAGCTGGAGTACTAGCGGGAGCTCCTACGAGCAGTACTTC.

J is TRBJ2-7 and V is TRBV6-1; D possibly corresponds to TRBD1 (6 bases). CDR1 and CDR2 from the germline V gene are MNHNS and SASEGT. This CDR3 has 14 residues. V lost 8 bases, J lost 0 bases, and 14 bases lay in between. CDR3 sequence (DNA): TGTGCCAGCGTTCTCGACAGGAGCTCCTACGAGCAGTACTTC. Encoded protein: CASVLDRSSYEQYF.

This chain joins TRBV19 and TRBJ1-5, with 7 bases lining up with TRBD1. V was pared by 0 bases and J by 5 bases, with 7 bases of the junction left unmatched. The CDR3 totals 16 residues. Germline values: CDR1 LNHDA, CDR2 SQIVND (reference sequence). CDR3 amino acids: CASSIDRGGGDQPQHF. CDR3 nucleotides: TGTGCCAGTAGTATAGATAGGGGAGGGGGCGATCAGCCCCAGCATTTT.

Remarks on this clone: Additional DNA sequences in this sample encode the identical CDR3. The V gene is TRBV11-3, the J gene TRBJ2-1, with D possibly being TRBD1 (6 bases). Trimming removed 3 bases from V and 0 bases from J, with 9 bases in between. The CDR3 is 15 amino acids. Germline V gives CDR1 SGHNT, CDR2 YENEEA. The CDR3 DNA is TGTGCCAGCAGCTTTACAGGGAGCTCCTACAATGAGCAGTTCTTC. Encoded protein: CASSFTGSSYNEQFF.

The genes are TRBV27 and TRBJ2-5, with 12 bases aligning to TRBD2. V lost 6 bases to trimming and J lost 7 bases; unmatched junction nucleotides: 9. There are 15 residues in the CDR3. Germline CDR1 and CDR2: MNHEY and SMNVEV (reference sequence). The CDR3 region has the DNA TGTGCCAGCAGGCTCGCGACTAGCGGGAGAGGGACCCAGTACTTC. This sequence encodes CASRLATSGRGTQYF.

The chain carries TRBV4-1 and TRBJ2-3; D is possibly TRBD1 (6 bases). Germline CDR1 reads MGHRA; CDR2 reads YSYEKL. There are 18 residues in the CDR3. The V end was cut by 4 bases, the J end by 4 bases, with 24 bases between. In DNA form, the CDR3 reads TGCGCCAGCAGCCTAGAGTTAGTTAGGGGGAGTGTCGCAGATACGCAGTATTTT. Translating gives CASSLELVRGSVADTQYF.

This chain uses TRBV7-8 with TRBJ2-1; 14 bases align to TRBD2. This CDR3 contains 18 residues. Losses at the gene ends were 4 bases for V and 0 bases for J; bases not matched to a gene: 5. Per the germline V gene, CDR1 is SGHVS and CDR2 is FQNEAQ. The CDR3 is CASSYRGTSGSSYNEQFF. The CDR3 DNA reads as TGTGCCAGCAGCTATAGAGGGACTAGCGGGAGCTCCTACAATGAGCAGTTCTTC.

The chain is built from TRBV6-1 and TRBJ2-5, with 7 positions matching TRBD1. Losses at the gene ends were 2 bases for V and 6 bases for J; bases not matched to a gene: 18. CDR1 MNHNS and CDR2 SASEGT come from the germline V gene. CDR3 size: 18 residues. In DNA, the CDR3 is TGTGCCAGCAGTGAATTTTGGCTGGGGCAAGACAGGGAAAAGACCCAGTACTTC. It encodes CASSEFWLGQDREKTQYF.